A single sample gave rise to the 15 T cell receptor beta chains below, sequenced in a study of cytomegalovirus exposure and HLA in healthy donors. Data came from immunoSEQ multiplex PCR; TCRdb stores just in-frame clones and leaves some out. The sample carries roughly 170,000 clones, roughly 84% recorded once. Source material: PBMCs. The receptors were gathered from a woman aged 18-30 years in good health and CMV-seropositive.

In this sample, this clone turned up once. The chain couples TRBV2 to TRBJ2-4; D ambiguous. Germline loops: CDR1 SNHLY, CDR2 FYNNEI. The CDR3 consists of 12 residues. V lost 5 bases, J lost 5 bases, and 7 bases lay in between. CDR3 loop: CASSSTENIQYF. CDR3 in DNA: TGTGCCAGCAGTTCAACTGAAAACATTCAGTACTTC.

The chain links TRBV6-1 to TRBJ1-1; possible D gene TRBD1, 6 bases. CDR1 and CDR2 from the germline V gene are MNHNS and SASEGT. V lost 2 bases and J 5 bases, leaving 12 bases between the germline ends. The CDR3 is 14 residues long. CDR3 bases: TGTGCCAGCAGTGAATTGACAGGTTGGACTGAAGCTTTCTTT. Its translation: CASSELTGWTEAFF.

This clone was seen just once. The chain carries TRBV4-1 and TRBJ2-1; 9 bases are a match to TRBD1. J lost 10 bases, V lost 1 base, and 8 bases had no gene match. This CDR3 comprises 15 residues. Germline CDR1 and CDR2: MGHRA and YSYEKL. The CDR3 region has the DNA TGCGCCAGCAGCCAAGCGGGACAGGGTGGAGGGGAGCAGTTCTTC. It codes for CASSQAGQGGGEQFF.

The sample holds many counts of this clone. The rearrangement joins TRBV25-1 to TRBJ1-2; the match to TRBD1 covers 9 bases. After removal of 3 bases from V and 7 bases from J, the junction contained 9 bases not matched to a gene. The CDR3 is 15 residues long. Germline V gene sequence: CDR1 MGHDK, CDR2 SYGVNS. The CDR3 DNA is TGTGCCAGCAGTGATCGGCAACAGGGGGCAGGTGGCTACACCTTC. Protein product: CASSDRQQGAGGYTF.

As for this clone: A read error may produce the germline difference seen at one junction end. This rearrangement joins TRBV19 to TRBJ2-6, with 8 bases identical to TRBD1. The CDR3 runs to 11 residues. Germline CDR1 is LNHDA and CDR2 is SQIVND (reference sequence). CDR3 region: CASSGRDRSYF. In DNA, the CDR3 is TGTGCCAGTAGTGGCCGGGACAGGTCCTATTTC.

The table lists this clone with a few counts. The rearrangement links TRBV7-2 to TRBJ1-4; unclear D gene. V gave up 3 bases and J gave up 8 bases, with 10 bases separating them. Germline-derived CDR1 and CDR2 are SGHTA and FQGNSA. The CDR3 has 13 amino acids. CDR3 coding DNA: TGTGCCAGCAGCTTGTCGTCAGGCGAAAAACTGTTTTTT. It codes for CASSLSSGEKLFF.

The CDR3 bases are TGTGCCAGCAGCCAAGAGGGAGGGGGCGAGCAGTACTTC. Translating it yields CASSQEGGGEQYF. The chain couples TRBV4-2 to TRBJ2-7; a possible D gene is TRBD2 (7 bases). There are 13 residues in the CDR3. CDR1 LGHNA and CDR2 YNFKEQ come from the germline V gene. Trimming left V 0 bases short and J 6 bases short, with 9 bases between.

This chain connects TRBV20-1 to TRBJ1-2; 8 bases are shared with TRBD1. Germline loops: CDR1 DFQATT, CDR2 SNEGSKA (reference sequence). The CDR3 covers 11 residues. This CDR3 is CRTRTGSAYTF. The CDR3 DNA reads as TGCAGGACCCGGACAGGGTCCGCCTACACCTTC.

The V gene is TRBV6-5, the J gene TRBJ1-5; D gene unclear. The V gene lost 4 bases and the J gene lost 0 bases, with 10 bases spanning the gap. This CDR3 is 15 amino acids long. The germline V gene encodes CDR1 MNHEY and CDR2 SVGAGI. CDR3 amino acids: CASSSGYYSNQPQHF. The CDR3 DNA is TGTGCCAGCAGTTCGGGATATTATAGCAATCAGCCCCAGCATTTT.

Note on this clone: Distinct nucleotide sequences in the sample also encode this CDR3. The chain has TRBV29-1 and TRBJ1-1; 7 bases line up with TRBD1. The germline V gene has CDR1 SQVTM and CDR2 ANQGSEA. This CDR3 spans 13 amino acids. V was clipped by 6 bases and J by 0 bases; unmatched bases: 4. The CDR3 sequence: CSVADRLNTEAFF. CDR3 DNA: TGCAGCGTGGCGGACAGGCTGAACACTGAAGCTTTCTTT.

This chain uses TRBV27 with TRBJ2-1; 10 nucleotides agree with TRBD1. The V gene end was trimmed by 4 bases and the J gene end by 4 bases; junction bases not matched to a gene: 4. CDR1 is MNHEY, CDR2 SMNVEV, per germline (reference sequence). The CDR3 extends over 15 amino acids. CDR3 nucleotide sequence: TGTGCCAGCAGTTCCGGGACAGGGGTGTACAATGAGCAGTTCTTC. Its translation is CASSSGTGVYNEQFF.

The genes are TRBV7-8 and TRBJ2-1, with TRBD2 matching over 9 bases. The J segment lost 7 bases and the V segment lost 6 bases, leaving 13 bases of the junction unmatched. Germline V gene sequence: CDR1 SGHVS, CDR2 FQNEAQ. This CDR3 has 16 residues. In nucleotides, the CDR3 is TGTGCCAGCAGGAATGGGCGACGCGGGGGGGAAAATGAGCAGTTCTTC. This translates into CASRNGRRGGENEQFF.

V is TRBV19 and J is TRBJ1-2; D uncertain. Trimming shortened V by 1 base and J by 5 bases, and 11 bases separated the two germline ends. The CDR3 sequence is 14 residues long. CDR1 and CDR2 (germline): LNHDA, SQIVND (reference sequence). This CDR3 reads CASSIGADPYGYTF. Here the CDR3 DNA reads TGTGCCAGTAGTATAGGGGCCGACCCTTATGGCTACACCTTC.

The CDR3 reads CASSFTSGGSSYEQYF. CDR3 DNA sequence: TGTGCCAGCAGCTTTACTAGCGGGGGAAGCTCCTACGAGCAGTACTTC. This chain uses TRBV5-4 with TRBJ2-7; 11 bases agree with TRBD2. Germline trimming cut 2 bases from V and 0 bases from J; bases unmatched to any gene: 4. The CDR3 consists of 16 residues. Germline CDR1 reads SGHNT; CDR2 reads YYREEE (reference sequence).

The gene calls are TRBV4-2 and TRBJ1-3; weak D call: TRBD1 (6 bases). This CDR3 region has 16 residues. Germline CDR1 is LGHNA and CDR2 is YNFKEQ. V lost 0 bases and J 8 bases, leaving 17 bases between the germline ends. This CDR3 is CASSQDSWGLADTIYF. As DNA, the CDR3 is TGTGCCAGCAGCCAAGATTCATGGGGGCTCGCGGACACCATATATTTT.